This TCR beta chain was found in a study of blood T cell repertoires in COVID-19. In the study overall: There were acute and convalescent COVID-19 samples, and they came from the United States, Italy and Spain.

Sequencing was performed with immunoSEQ multiplex PCR; in TCRdb, only in-frame clones are kept and a portion is missing. This sample carries fewer than 400,000 clones, 85% of them seen once, and the ten largest clones take roughly 3.7%. This clone has a single count. Sequencing was performed on peripheral blood. The sequence derives from a woman between 18 and 29 years old with acute or convalescent COVID-19.

The CDR3, as DNA: TGTGCCAGCAGTTTAGAAGGGGGAGCCTATGGCTACACCTTC. This translates into CASSLEGGAYGYTF. This chain uses TRBV6-2 or TRBV6-3 with TRBJ1-2; possible D gene TRBD1, 6 bases. Germline-derived CDR1 and CDR2 are MNHEY and SVGEGT. The CDR3 extends over 14 amino acids. Trimming took 4 bases from V and 4 from J, leaving 13 bases between them.